One T cell receptor beta chain is described in this entry. Its specificity is unknown. Here immunoSEQ multiplex PCR was the method, and the copy in TCRdb shows in-frame clones only, minus some. The sample includes 73,000 or so clones, about nine tenths seen only once; the top ten take under 0.75%. The data were taken from a study of OX40 agonist ivuxolimab in advanced cancers. Study-level points and caveats: The study observed clonal expansion of CD4+ and CD8+ blood T cells by week 6 at 0.1 to 3.0 mg/kg.

Autoimmune disease history or systemic immunosuppression meant exclusion. The CDR3 length is 16 residues. Trimming left V 7 bases short and J 2 bases short, with 20 bases between. Germline CDR1 is MDHEN and CDR2 is SYDVKM. The chain uses TRBV28 and TRBJ1-2; D gene uncertain. The TCR sequence derives from an adult with an advanced solid tumor such as melanoma, head and neck, liver or kidney cancer. The sample was CD4+ or CD8+ T cells sorted from blood, taken in a trial of the OX40 agonist ivuxolimab. CDR3 protein: CASKPLLYWENYGYTF. In DNA, the CDR3 is TGTGCCAGCAAACCTTTACTCTATTGGGAAAACTATGGCTACACCTTC.